The source of this TCR beta chain is a study of memory CD4+ T cells and cytomegalovirus serostatus. Study-level points and caveats: A US-trained random forest predicted CMV serostatus with median AUC roughly 0.91. Of under 200 reported CMV TCRbeta sequences, about 67 were found in memory CD4+ repertoires.

Only in-frame clones appear in the TCRdb table, and some are missing; sequencing was by immunoSEQ multiplex PCR. The table has roughly 54,000 clones, 70% to 80% seen once. Points on this clone: The antigen remains unidentified.

Single viable CD3+CD4+CD8-CD45RO+ cells were sorted as the memory CD4+ T cells. V was clipped by 10 bases and J by 3 bases, with 19 bases between them. The CDR3 consists of 14 residues. The V gene's germline CDR1 is ENHRY and CDR2 SYGVKD. Sequencing used memory CD4+ T cells from blood. This sequence originates from an adult in good health and CMV-seronegative. V is TRBV10-3 and J is TRBJ2-7; D is perhaps TRBD1 (7 bases). The CDR3 region has the DNA TGTGCCACCGAACGCGGGACAGCGGGCTACGAGCAGTACTTC. It yields the protein CATERGTAGYEQYF.